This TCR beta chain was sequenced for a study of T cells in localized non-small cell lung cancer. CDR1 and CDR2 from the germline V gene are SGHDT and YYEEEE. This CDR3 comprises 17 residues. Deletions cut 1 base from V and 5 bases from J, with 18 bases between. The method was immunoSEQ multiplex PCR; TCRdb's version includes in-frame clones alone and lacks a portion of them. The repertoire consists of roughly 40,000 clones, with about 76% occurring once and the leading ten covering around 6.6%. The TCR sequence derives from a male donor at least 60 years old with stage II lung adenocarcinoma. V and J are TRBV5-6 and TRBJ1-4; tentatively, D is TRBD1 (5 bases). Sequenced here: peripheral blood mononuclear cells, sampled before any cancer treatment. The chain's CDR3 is CASSLLSVGVGNEKLFF. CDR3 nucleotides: TGTGCCAGCAGCTTGTTGAGTGTGGGGGTCGGAAATGAAAAACTGTTTTTT.